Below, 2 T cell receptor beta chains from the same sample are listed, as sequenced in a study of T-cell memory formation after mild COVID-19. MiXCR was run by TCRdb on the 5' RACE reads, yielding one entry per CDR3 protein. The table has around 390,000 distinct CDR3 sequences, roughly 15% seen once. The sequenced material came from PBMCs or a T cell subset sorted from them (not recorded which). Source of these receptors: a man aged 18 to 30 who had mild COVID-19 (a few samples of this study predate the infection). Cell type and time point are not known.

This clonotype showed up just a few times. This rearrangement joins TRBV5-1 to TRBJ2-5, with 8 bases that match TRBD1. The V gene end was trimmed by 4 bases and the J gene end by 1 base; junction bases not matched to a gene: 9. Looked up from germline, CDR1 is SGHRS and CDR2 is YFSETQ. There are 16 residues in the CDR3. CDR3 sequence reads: CASSRDPDRVQETQYF. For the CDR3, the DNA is TGCGCCAGCAGCCGGGATCCGGACAGGGTCCAAGAGACCCAGTACTTC.

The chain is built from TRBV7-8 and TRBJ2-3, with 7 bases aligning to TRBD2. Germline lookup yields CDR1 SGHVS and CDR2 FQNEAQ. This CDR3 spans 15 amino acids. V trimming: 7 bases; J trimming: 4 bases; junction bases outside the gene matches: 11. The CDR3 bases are TGTGCCAGCACATTCTTGGGGGGGTACCCAGATACGCAGTATTTT. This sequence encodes CASTFLGGYPDTQYF.